A selection of T cell receptor beta chains follows, all from one sample in a study of cytomegalovirus exposure and HLA in healthy donors. Some clones are missing from TCRdb's copy, which holds only in-frame ones; the method was immunoSEQ multiplex PCR. The repertoire holds over 150,000 clones, with 70% to 85% as singletons. The sample consisted of PBMCs. The receptors were sampled from a man aged 35 to 55 in good health and CMV-seronegative. Each CDR3 is given with its conserved first and last residue. D genes are given only for firm matches. Only part of the rows carry a size: once, few, many, or a class if the clone is expanded.

size: -
J: TRBJ1-6
V: TRBV10-2
D: TRBD1
CDR3: CASSEPWTGRSPLHF
DNA: TGCGCCAGCAGTGAGCCGTGGACAGGGCGGTCACCCCTCCACTTT

size: -
J: TRBJ2-7
V: TRBV10-1
D: TRBD2
CDR3: CASSERTSGTDTYEQYF
DNA: TGCGCCAGCAGTGAAAGGACTAGCGGGACCGATACGTACGAGCAGTACTTC

size: -
J: TRBJ2-7
V: TRBV18
D: -
CDR3: CASSPDRSSYEQYF
DNA: TGTGCCAGCTCACCCGACAGGAGTTCCTACGAGCAGTACTTC

size: -
J: TRBJ2-3
V: TRBV5-1
D: TRBD2
CDR3: CASNPAGGPEDTQYF
DNA: TGCGCCAGCAACCCAGCGGGGGGGCCGGAAGATACGCAGTATTTT

size: -
J: TRBJ2-5
V: TRBV28
D: TRBD2
CDR3: CASSLWSGGVQETQYF
DNA: TGTGCCAGCAGTTTATGGAGCGGGGGGGTACAAGAGACCCAGTACTTC

size: -
J: TRBJ2-1
V: TRBV12-5
D: -
CDR3: CASKESYNEQFF
DNA: TGTGCTAGTAAGGAGTCCTACAATGAGCAGTTCTTC

size: many
J: TRBJ1-5
V: TRBV6-5
D: -
CDR3: CASSYARGNQPQHF
DNA: TGTGCCAGCAGTTACGCCCGGGGCAATCAGCCCCAGCATTTT

size: -
J: TRBJ2-7
V: TRBV7-9
D: -
CDR3: CASSLVGDTYEQYF
DNA: TGTGCCAGCAGCTTAGTAGGGGATACCTACGAGCAGTACTTC

size: few
J: TRBJ2-3
V: TRBV10-3
D: TRBD2
CDR3: CAIRSSGGSTDTQYF
DNA: TGTGCCATCAGGTCTAGCGGGGGGAGCACAGATACGCAGTATTTT

size: -
J: TRBJ1-4
V: TRBV14
D: TRBD1
CDR3: CASSQWLGQDNEKLFF
DNA: TGTGCCAGCAGCCAGTGGTTGGGACAGGACAATGAAAAACTGTTTTTT

size: -
J: TRBJ2-7
V: TRBV6-1
D: -
CDR3: CASSVAAAYEQYF
DNA: TGTGCCAGCAGTGTGGCGGCAGCCTACGAGCAGTACTTC

size: -
J: TRBJ1-6
V: TRBV9
D: TRBD1
CDR3: CASSAPRGLQSPLHF
DNA: TGTGCCAGCAGCGCCCCCAGGGGGCTACAGTCACCCCTCCACTTT

size: -
J: TRBJ1-3
V: TRBV4-2
D: -
CDR3: CASSQDRLVNTIYF
DNA: TGTGCCAGCAGCCAAGATCGGTTAGTGAACACCATATATTTT

size: -
J: TRBJ2-2
V: TRBV10-2
D: -
CDR3: CASSDLTGELFF
DNA: TGCGCCAGCAGTGACCTTACCGGGGAGCTGTTTTTT

size: -
J: TRBJ2-7
V: TRBV6-6
D: -
CDR3: CASSYRGDEQYF
DNA: TGTGCCAGCAGTTACCGAGGAGACGAGCAGTACTTC

size: -
J: TRBJ1-2
V: TRBV5-6
D: TRBD1
CDR3: CASSPRTGVNYGYTF
DNA: TGTGCCAGCAGCCCCCGGACAGGGGTTAACTATGGCTACACCTTC

size: few
J: TRBJ2-3
V: TRBV9
D: TRBD2
CDR3: CASSGGTSGGQSYTDTQYF
DNA: TGTGCCAGCAGCGGTGGGACTAGCGGGGGGCAGAGCTACACAGATACGCAGTATTTT

size: -
J: TRBJ2-7
V: TRBV9
D: -
CDR3: CASSVAGSAAGEQYF
DNA: TGTGCCAGCAGCGTCGCCGGGTCTGCGGCGGGCGAGCAGTACTTC

size: few
J: TRBJ2-7
V: TRBV28
D: -
CDR3: CASSPGYEQYF
DNA: TGTGCCAGCAGCCCAGGGTACGAGCAGTACTTC

size: -
J: TRBJ2-7
V: TRBV5-5
D: TRBD1
CDR3: CASSGDRSGEQYF
DNA: TGTGCCAGCAGCGGGGACAGGAGCGGCGAGCAGTACTTC

size: -
J: TRBJ1-6
V: TRBV5-1
D: TRBD1
CDR3: CASSWDRWSPLHF
DNA: TGCGCCAGCAGTTGGGACAGATGGTCACCCCTCCACTTT

size: -
J: TRBJ2-2
V: TRBV9
D: TRBD1
CDR3: CASGQGITGELFF
DNA: TGTGCCAGCGGACAGGGGATCACCGGGGAGCTGTTTTTT

size: -
J: TRBJ2-1
V: TRBV27
D: -
CDR3: CASVGGGQFNQQFF
DNA: TGTGCCAGCGTGGGAGGGGGGCAATTCAATCAGCAGTTCTTC

size: -
J: TRBJ2-7
V: TRBV29-1
D: -
CDR3: CSVEQGGKSVQYF
DNA: TGCAGCGTGGAACAGGGTGGTAAGTCGGTGCAGTACTTC

size: -
J: TRBJ2-7
V: TRBV6-5
D: TRBD1
CDR3: CASSPPGQGYEQYF
DNA: TGTGCCAGCAGCCCACCCGGACAGGGCTACGAGCAGTACTTC

size: -
J: TRBJ1-4
V: TRBV7-9
D: TRBD1
CDR3: CATTLRGQGDEKLFF
DNA: TGTGCCACTACATTACGGGGACAGGGGGATGAAAAACTGTTTTTT

size: -
J: TRBJ1-4
V: TRBV4-3
D: -
CDR3: CASSPGGRDEKLFF
DNA: TGCGCCAGCAGCCCCGGGGGGAGGGATGAAAAACTGTTTTTT

size: once
J: TRBJ2-4
V: TRBV7-3
D: TRBD1
CDR3: CASSPGTGGSNIQYF
DNA: TGTGCCAGCAGCCCTGGGACAGGGGGCTCAAACATTCAGTACTTC

size: -
J: TRBJ1-2
V: TRBV27
D: TRBD1
CDR3: CASSLGQGYGYTF
DNA: TGTGCCAGCAGTCTCGGACAGGGGTATGGCTACACCTTC

size: -
J: TRBJ2-7
V: TRBV6-6
D: -
CDR3: CASSYENYYEQYF
DNA: TGTGCCAGCAGTTATGAGAATTACTACGAGCAGTACTTC

size: -
J: TRBJ1-4
V: TRBV27
D: TRBD1
CDR3: CASTGQGDEKLFF
DNA: TGTGCCAGCACGGGGCAGGGGGATGAAAAACTGTTTTTT

size: few
J: TRBJ1-4
V: TRBV29-1
D: -
CDR3: CSVEDHLGGGLFF
DNA: TGCAGCGTTGAAGATCATTTGGGGGGAGGGCTGTTTTTT

size: -
J: TRBJ1-1
V: TRBV29-1
D: -
CDR3: CSVIRGSEAFF
DNA: TGCAGCGTTATAAGGGGATCTGAAGCTTTCTTT

size: -
J: TRBJ1-2
V: TRBV28
D: -
CDR3: CASSPWRADEGYTF
DNA: TGTGCCAGCAGCCCCTGGCGCGCGGATGAAGGCTACACCTTC

size: -
J: TRBJ2-5
V: TRBV29-1
D: -
CDR3: CITRGAQETQYF
DNA: TGTATAACCAGGGGAGCCCAAGAGACCCAGTACTTC

size: -
J: TRBJ1-5
V: TRBV7-2
D: -
CDR3: CASSLSNGNQPQHF
DNA: TGTGCCAGCAGCTTATCTAACGGGAATCAGCCCCAGCATTTT

size: -
J: TRBJ1-2
V: TRBV29-1
D: TRBD1
CDR3: CSVSTGGAGYTF
DNA: TGCAGCGTTTCGACAGGGGGAGCGGGCTACACCTTC

size: -
J: TRBJ1-2
V: TRBV30
D: -
CDR3: CAWSVVRVRGYTF
DNA: TGTGCCTGGAGTGTCGTCAGGGTCCGTGGCTACACCTTC

size: -
J: TRBJ1-2
V: TRBV18
D: -
CDR3: CASSPPVIEGYTF
DNA: TGTGCCAGCTCACCTCCTGTAATAGAAGGCTACACCTTC

size: -
J: TRBJ2-7
V: TRBV13
D: -
CDR3: CASSFRGRGYEQYF
DNA: TGTGCCAGCAGCTTCAGGGGAAGGGGTTACGAGCAGTACTTC

size: once
J: TRBJ2-6
V: TRBV27
D: -
CDR3: CASSLTAGANVLTF
DNA: TGTGCCAGCAGTTTGACTGCTGGGGCCAACGTCCTGACTTTC

size: -
J: TRBJ2-5
V: TRBV7-8
D: TRBD2
CDR3: CASSLGQRGDQGTQYF
DNA: TGTGCCAGCAGCCTAGGACAGCGGGGGGACCAAGGGACCCAGTACTTC

size: -
J: TRBJ1-5
V: TRBV9
D: TRBD1
CDR3: CASSGGTGHQPQHF
DNA: TGTGCCAGCAGCGGAGGGACAGGCCATCAGCCCCAGCATTTT

size: -
J: TRBJ1-5
V: TRBV5-6
D: -
CDR3: CASSLNQGDARQPQHF
DNA: TGTGCCAGCAGCTTGAACCAGGGCGATGCAAGGCAGCCCCAGCATTTT

size: few
J: TRBJ1-1
V: TRBV11-2
D: -
CDR3: CASSFDREAFF
DNA: TGTGCCAGCAGCTTTGACAGAGAAGCTTTCTTT

size: once
J: TRBJ1-4
V: TRBV7-9
D: TRBD1
CDR3: CASSIRDRDNEKLFF
DNA: TGTGCCAGCAGCATACGGGACAGGGATAATGAAAAACTGTTTTTT

size: -
J: TRBJ2-1
V: TRBV6-5
D: TRBD2
CDR3: CASLAGGPPPNEQFF
DNA: TGTGCCAGCTTGGCGGGGGGTCCTCCTCCCAATGAGCAGTTCTTC

size: -
J: TRBJ2-1
V: TRBV7-3
D: TRBD1
CDR3: CASSPGQVPQFF
DNA: TGTGCCAGCAGCCCAGGACAGGTCCCCCAGTTCTTC

size: -
J: TRBJ1-2
V: TRBV5-6
D: -
CDR3: CASSLGSWGAANYGYTF
DNA: TGTGCCAGCAGCTTGGGGTCTTGGGGAGCAGCTAACTATGGCTACACCTTC

size: -
J: TRBJ1-4
V: TRBV5-6
D: -
CDR3: CASSLSPGVIEKLFF
DNA: TGTGCCAGCAGCTTGAGTCCAGGGGTTATCGAAAAACTGTTTTTT

size: -
J: TRBJ1-2
V: TRBV27
D: -
CDR3: CASSPSDSYGYTF
DNA: TGTGCCAGCAGTCCGTCGGACAGCTATGGCTACACCTTC